This TCR beta chain is drawn from a study of T cell changes during pregnancy in multiple sclerosis. This CDR3 region has 14 residues. Germline CDR1 reads WSHSY; CDR2 reads SAAADI. Deletions cut 5 bases from V and 6 bases from J, with 17 bases between. Repertoires were generated with immunoSEQ multiplex PCR, while TCRdb's copy carries only in-frame clones and drops some. Seen here are nearly 110,000 clones, 80% to 95% observed once, and the top ten hold around 0.8%. The source of this sequence is a female donor in good health, enrolled as a control in a pregnancy study. This chain links TRBV10-2 with TRBJ2-7; a possible D gene is TRBD1 (6 bases). The sample consisted of peripheral blood, taken in the third trimester of pregnancy. CDR3 residues: CASSPAGEWGEQYF. CDR3 coding DNA: TGCGCCAGCAGTCCTGCAGGGGAATGGGGCGAGCAGTACTTC.